This T cell receptor (beta chain) was retrieved from a study of metastatic and nonmetastatic thyroid tumors. This CDR3 region has 15 residues. The germline V gene encodes CDR1 DFQATT and CDR2 SNEGSKA (reference sequence). Trimming removed 3 bases from V and 2 bases from J; junction bases left unmatched: 9. TCRdb ran MiXCR on the PCR reads. Of some 38,000 clones in the sample, less than 50% were seen once. The entire patient cohort was treatment-naive prior to thyroid surgery. The chain carries TRBV20-1 and TRBJ2-5; 7 bases agree with TRBD2. This TCR came from a male donor with papillary thyroid cancer or a benign thyroid nodule (not recorded which). Some clones in this sample may be carry-over from other donors' samples. The source material was tumor tissue. CDR3 protein: CSASSGRTSQETQYF. The CDR3 bases are TGCAGTGCTAGTAGCGGGCGTACCTCACAAGAGACCCAGTACTTC.